Listed here are 15 T cell receptor beta chains from one sample, sequenced in a study of shared clonotypes between healthy human individuals. The repertoire was sequenced with immunoSEQ multiplex PCR; TCRdb's copy has only in-frame clones and lacks some. The sample consists of approximately 2.5 million clones, more than 85% of them appearing once. Material for sequencing was naive CD4+ T cells from PBMCs. Regarding subset: CD45RA+ positively selected. The source is a man aged 18 to 30 in good health. Some clones in this sample may be carry-over from other donors' samples.

The CDR3 spells CASSDIGIEQFF. The CDR3 DNA sequence: TGTGCCAGCAGTGACATCGGGATTGAGCAGTTCTTC. J is TRBJ2-1 and V is TRBV25-1, with D perhaps TRBD2 (5 bases). The CDR3 covers 12 residues. V was shortened by 3 bases and J by 9 bases, with 9 bases between the two germline ends. CDR1 and CDR2 (germline): MGHDK, SYGVNS.

This chain joins TRBV7-9 and TRBJ2-7; 8 bases match TRBD1. There are 14 residues in the CDR3. With V trimmed by 2 bases and J by 2 bases, 2 bases remained unmatched. Germline V gives CDR1 SEHNR, CDR2 FQNEAQ (reference sequence). The CDR3 DNA follows: TGTGCCAGCAGCTTAAAACAGGGGGCCTACGAGCAGTACTTC. Its translation is CASSLKQGAYEQYF.

The chain links TRBV28 to TRBJ1-2; no clear D. CDR1 and CDR2 (germline): MDHEN, SYDVKM. The ends were cut back, 1 base at V and 0 bases at J, with 6 bases in the middle. The CDR3 length is 14 residues. CDR3 protein: CASSLSLTNYGYTF. The DNA of the CDR3 is TGTGCCAGCAGTTTATCCCTAACTAACTATGGCTACACCTTC.

This clone was recorded only once. The CDR3 spells CASSLSAGAEGTQYF. CDR3 nucleotide sequence: TGTGCCAGCAGTTTATCGGCGGGGGCCGAAGGGACCCAGTACTTC. The chain uses TRBV27 and TRBJ2-5; D perhaps matches TRBD2 (7 bases). V gave up 0 bases and J gave up 7 bases, with 15 bases separating them. CDR1 is MNHEY, CDR2 SMNVEV, per germline (reference sequence). The CDR3 loop spans 15 amino acids.

A note on this clone: Other nucleotide sequences in the sample specify the same CDR3. This rearrangement joins TRBV30 to TRBJ2-5; no definite D call. The CDR3 covers 11 residues. The V and J ends lost 0 bases and 5 bases respectively, with 4 bases between them. The germline gives CDR1 GTSNPN, CDR2 SVGIG (reference sequence). The CDR3 DNA reads as TGTGCCTGGAGTGTCCGGGAGACCCAGTACTTC. It translates to CAWSVRETQYF. Looking up the rest from reference TRBV30 and TRBJ2-5 gives the full variable domain: SQTIHQWPATLVQPVGSPLSLECTVEGTSNPNLYWYRQAAGRGLQLLFYSVGIGQISSEVPQNLSASRPQDRQFILSSKKLLLSDSGFYLCAWSVRETQYFGPGTRLLVL.

This CDR3 reads CASSPTEGNQPQHF. The CDR3 region has the DNA TGCGCCAGCAGCCCCACAGAGGGCAATCAGCCCCAGCATTTT. The chain uses TRBV5-1 and TRBJ1-5; D uncertain. This CDR3 region has 14 residues. Germline CDR1 and CDR2: SGHRS and YFSETQ. V lost 4 bases, J lost 2 bases, and 10 bases lay in between.

V is TRBV7-3 and J is TRBJ2-6; D gene uncertain. The CDR3 loop spans 15 amino acids. The V end was cut by 5 bases, the J end by 3 bases, with 11 bases between. CDR1 is SGHTA and CDR2 is FQGTGA in the germline V gene. CDR3 region: CASSPQLLGANVLTF. CDR3 in DNA: TGTGCCAGCAGCCCGCAGTTACTTGGGGCCAACGTCCTGACTTTC. The full variable domain, completed using reference TRBV7-3 and TRBJ2-6, is GAGVSQTPSNKVTEKGKYVELRCDPISGHTALYWYRQSLGQGPEFLIYFQGTGAADDSGLPNDRFFAVRPEGSVSTLKIQRTERGDSAVYLCASSPQLLGANVLTFGAGSRLTVL.

The gene calls are TRBV19 and TRBJ1-5; 8 nucleotides line up with TRBD1. This CDR3 has 17 residues. The J segment lost 0 bases and the V segment lost 1 base, leaving 5 bases of the junction unmatched. Looked up from germline, CDR1 is LNHDA and CDR2 is SQIVND (reference sequence). The chain's CDR3 is CASSIGGQGHSNQPQHF. CDR3 bases: TGTGCCAGTAGTATAGGTGGACAGGGACATAGCAATCAGCCCCAGCATTTT. Full variable domain (remainder filled in from reference TRBV19 and TRBJ1-5): DGGITQSPKYLFRKEGQNVTLSCEQNLNHDAMYWYRQDPGQGLRLIYYSQIVNDFQKGDIAEGYSVSREKKESFPLTVTSAQKNPTAFYLCASSIGGQGHSNQPQHFGDGTRLSIL.

This rearrangement joins TRBV7-9 to TRBJ2-1; 13 bases fit TRBD2. The CDR3 runs 17 residues. Per the germline V gene, CDR1 is SEHNR and CDR2 is FQNEAQ (reference sequence). V lost 5 bases to trimming and J lost 7 bases; unmatched junction nucleotides: 11. CDR3 DNA sequence: TGTGCCAGCAGCCGAGGACTAGCGGGAGTATTAATGAATGAGCAGTTCTTC. It yields the protein CASSRGLAGVLMNEQFF.

This clone occurred a few times. The CDR3, as DNA: TGTGCCAGCAGCTTAGCGAGTTCAGGGGGATATCAGCCCCAGCATTTT. The encoded protein is CASSLASSGGYQPQHF. V usage is TRBV7-9 and J usage is TRBJ1-5; 7 bases line up with TRBD1. V dropped 0 bases and J dropped 5; count of bases not matched to a gene: 7. Looked up from germline, CDR1 is SEHNR and CDR2 is FQNEAQ (reference sequence). There are 16 residues in the CDR3.

J is TRBJ2-3 and V is TRBV4-3, with a weak D call TRBD2 (6 bases). CDR1 and CDR2 (germline): LGHNA, YSLEER. The CDR3 runs 16 residues. V shed 0 bases and J shed 7 bases, with 17 bases lying between them. CDR3 sequence: CASSQDLWRGTNTQYF. The DNA for the CDR3 is TGCGCCAGCAGCCAAGATCTGTGGAGGGGAACGAATACGCAGTATTTT.

The rearrangement uses TRBV5-5 and TRBJ1-5; maybe TRBD1 (5 bases). V gave up 4 bases and J gave up 1 base, with 12 bases separating them. This CDR3 region has 15 residues. Germline lookup yields CDR1 SGHKS and CDR2 YYEKEE (reference sequence). Here the CDR3 reads CASSPSGRSNQPQHF. The CDR3 coding sequence is TGTGCCAGCAGCCCCTCGGGACGGAGCAATCAGCCCCAGCATTTT.

The rearrangement uses TRBV27 and TRBJ2-2; TRBD2 matches 7 bases. The CDR3 has 18 amino acids. Germline V gene data show CDR1 as MNHEY and CDR2 as SMNVEV (reference sequence). The V segment lost 7 bases and the J segment 4 bases; nucleotides outside the gene matches: 18. In DNA, the CDR3 is TGTGCCAGCAAAGTTTACGGAGAGGGAGGGACGGTCACCGGGGAGCTGTTTTTT. Protein product: CASKVYGEGGTVTGELFF.

The chain couples TRBV15 to TRBJ2-7; D is possibly TRBD2 (6 bases). The V end lost 2 bases, the J end lost 6 bases, and 17 bases lay between the germline ends. The CDR3 is 15 amino acids. Germline CDR1 LNHNV, CDR2 YYDKDF (reference sequence). This CDR3 reads CATSRPRGVALEQYF. In nucleotides, the CDR3 is TGTGCCACCAGCAGACCCCGCGGGGTTGCTCTCGAGCAGTACTTC.

The chain combines TRBV19 with TRBJ2-7; TRBD1 might be the D (6 bases). The germline CDR1 and CDR2 sequences are LNHDA and SQIVND (reference sequence). V lost 2 bases to trimming and J lost 2 bases, with 10 bases between them. The CDR3 consists of 14 residues. The CDR3 loop is CASSISGAAYEQYF. The CDR3 region has the DNA TGTGCCAGTAGTATATCAGGGGCGGCCTACGAGCAGTACTTC.